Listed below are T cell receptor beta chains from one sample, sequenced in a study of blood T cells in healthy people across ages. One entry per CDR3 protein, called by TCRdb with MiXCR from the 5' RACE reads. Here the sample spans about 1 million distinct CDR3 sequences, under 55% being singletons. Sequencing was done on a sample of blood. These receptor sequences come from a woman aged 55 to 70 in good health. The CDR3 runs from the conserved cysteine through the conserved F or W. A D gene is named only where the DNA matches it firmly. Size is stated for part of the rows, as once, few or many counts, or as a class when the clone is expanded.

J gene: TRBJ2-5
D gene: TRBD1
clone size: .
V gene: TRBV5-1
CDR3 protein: CASSSGRRTGLETQYF
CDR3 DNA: TGCGCCAGCAGCTCTGGGCGGAGGACAGGGCTAGAGACCCAGTACTTC

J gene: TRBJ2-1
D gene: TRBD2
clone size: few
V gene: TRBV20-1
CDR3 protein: CSARIAGGFNEQFF
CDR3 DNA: TGCAGTGCCAGGATAGCGGGAGGTTTCAATGAGCAGTTCTTC

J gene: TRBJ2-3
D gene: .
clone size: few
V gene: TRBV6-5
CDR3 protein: CASRDTDFFTDTQYF
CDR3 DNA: TGTGCCAGCAGAGACACAGACTTCTTCACAGATACGCAGTATTTT

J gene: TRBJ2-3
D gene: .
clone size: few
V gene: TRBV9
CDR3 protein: CASSAGATDTQYF
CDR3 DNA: TGTGCCAGCAGCGCAGGGGCCACAGATACGCAGTATTTT

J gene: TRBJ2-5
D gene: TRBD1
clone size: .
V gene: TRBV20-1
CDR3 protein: CSARLTGRRGETQYF
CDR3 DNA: TGCAGTGCTAGACTGACAGGGCGCAGGGGAGAGACCCAGTACTTC

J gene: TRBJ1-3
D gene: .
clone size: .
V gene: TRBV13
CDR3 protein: CASSPGQNSGNTIYF
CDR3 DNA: TGTGCCAGCAGCCCCGGACAGAACTCTGGAAACACCATATATTTT

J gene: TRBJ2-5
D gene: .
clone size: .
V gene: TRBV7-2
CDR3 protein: CASSLDLAGQYF
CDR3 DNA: TGTGCCAGCAGCTTAGACTTGGCCGGGCAGTACTTC

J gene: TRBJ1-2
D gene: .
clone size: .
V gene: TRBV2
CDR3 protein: CASTQVAGRNTF
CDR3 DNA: TGTGCCAGCACCCAAGTGGCAGGGAGAAACACCTTC

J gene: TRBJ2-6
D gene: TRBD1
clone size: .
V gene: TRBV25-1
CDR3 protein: CASSAGTGQLSSGANVLTF
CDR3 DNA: TGTGCCAGCAGTGCCGGGACAGGTCAACTATCTTCTGGGGCCAACGTCCTGACTTTC

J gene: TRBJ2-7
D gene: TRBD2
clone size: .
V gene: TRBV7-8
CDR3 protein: CASSLTVVAGVSYEQYF
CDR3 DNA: TGTGCCAGCAGCTTAACCGTAGTAGCGGGAGTGTCCTACGAGCAGTACTTC

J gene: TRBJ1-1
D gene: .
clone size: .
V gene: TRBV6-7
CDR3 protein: CASSGVRGDTEAFF
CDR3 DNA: TGTGCCAGCAGTGGGGTGAGGGGAGACACTGAAGCTTTCTTT

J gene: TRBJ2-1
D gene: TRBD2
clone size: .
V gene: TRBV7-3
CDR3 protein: CASSFGGAGYNEQFF
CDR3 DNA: TGTGCCAGCAGCTTCGGGGGGGCCGGCTACAATGAGCAGTTCTTC

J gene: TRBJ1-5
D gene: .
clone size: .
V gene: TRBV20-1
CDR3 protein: CSATSQGIQPQHF
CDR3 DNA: TGCAGTGCCACGAGTCAGGGGATTCAGCCCCAGCATTTT

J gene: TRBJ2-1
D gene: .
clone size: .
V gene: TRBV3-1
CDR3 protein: CASSQNGRRVNEQFF
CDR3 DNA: TGTGCCAGCAGCCAAAACGGGAGAAGAGTAAATGAGCAGTTCTTC

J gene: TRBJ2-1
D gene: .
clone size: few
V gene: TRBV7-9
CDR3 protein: CASSLAPGVSYNEQFF
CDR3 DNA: TGTGCCAGCAGCTTAGCGCCGGGAGTAAGTTACAATGAGCAGTTCTTC

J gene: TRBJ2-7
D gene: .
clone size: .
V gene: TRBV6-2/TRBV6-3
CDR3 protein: CASSDTGYGEQYF
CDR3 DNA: TGTGCCAGCAGTGACACGGGGTATGGCGAGCAGTACTTC

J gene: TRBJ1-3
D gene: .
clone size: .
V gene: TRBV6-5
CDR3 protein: CASSSTASSGNTIYF
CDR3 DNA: TGTGCCAGCAGTTCAACAGCATCCTCTGGAAACACCATATATTTT

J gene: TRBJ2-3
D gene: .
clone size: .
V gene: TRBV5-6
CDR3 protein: CASSLSHGFSTDTQYF
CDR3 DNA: TGTGCCAGCAGCTTGAGTCACGGGTTTAGCACAGATACGCAGTATTTT

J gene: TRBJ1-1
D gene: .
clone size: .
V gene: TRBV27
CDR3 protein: CASSLSGQTEAFF
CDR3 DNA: TGTGCCAGCAGTTTATCTGGTCAGACTGAAGCTTTCTTT

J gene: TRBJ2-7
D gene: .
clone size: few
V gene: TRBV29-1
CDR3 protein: CSVVPRLSSYEQYF
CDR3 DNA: TGCAGCGTTGTACCCAGGCTCAGCTCCTACGAGCAGTACTTC

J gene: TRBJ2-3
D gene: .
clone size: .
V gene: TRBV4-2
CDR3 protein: CASSQDRDQDTDTQYF
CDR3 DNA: TGTGCCAGCAGCCAGGACCGGGACCAAGACACAGATACGCAGTATTTT

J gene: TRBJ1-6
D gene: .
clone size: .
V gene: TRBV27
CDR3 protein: CASRMTVSSYNSPLHF
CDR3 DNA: TGTGCCAGCAGAATGACAGTCAGCTCCTATAATTCACCCCTCCACTTT

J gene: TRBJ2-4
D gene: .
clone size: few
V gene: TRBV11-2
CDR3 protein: CASSHANIQYF
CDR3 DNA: TGTGCCAGCAGCCACGCGAACATTCAGTACTTC

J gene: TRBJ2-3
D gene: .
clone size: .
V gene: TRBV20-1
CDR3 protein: CSATNRGEVTDTQYF
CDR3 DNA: TGCAGTGCTACCAATCGGGGCGAGGTCACAGATACGCAGTATTTT

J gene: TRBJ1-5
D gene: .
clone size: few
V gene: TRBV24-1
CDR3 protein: CATSDLTGDSNQPQHF
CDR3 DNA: TGTGCCACCAGTGATTTGACGGGGGATAGCAATCAGCCCCAGCATTTT

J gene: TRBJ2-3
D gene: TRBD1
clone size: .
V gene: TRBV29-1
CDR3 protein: CSSTGTVTDAQYF
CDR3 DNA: TGCAGCTCGACAGGGACCGTCACAGATGCGCAGTATTTT

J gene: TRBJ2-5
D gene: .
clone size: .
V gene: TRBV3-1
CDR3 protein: CASSQAGRISETQYF
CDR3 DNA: TGTGCCAGCAGCCAAGCGGGGAGGATCTCTGAGACCCAGTACTTC

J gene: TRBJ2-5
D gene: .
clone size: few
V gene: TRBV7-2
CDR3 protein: CASSEYRGAETQYF
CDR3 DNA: TGTGCCAGCAGCGAGTACCGGGGCGCAGAGACCCAGTACTTC

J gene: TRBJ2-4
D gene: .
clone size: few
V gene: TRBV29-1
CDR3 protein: CSVGGGSKNIQYF
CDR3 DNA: TGCAGCGTTGGAGGGGGGTCCAAAAACATTCAGTACTTC

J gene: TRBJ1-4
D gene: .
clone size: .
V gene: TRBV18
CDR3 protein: CASGGLIAEKLFF
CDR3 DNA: TGTGCCAGCGGCGGCCTGATTGCTGAAAAACTGTTTTTT

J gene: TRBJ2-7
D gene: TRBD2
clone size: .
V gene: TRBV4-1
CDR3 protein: CASSHLDRGGHEQYF
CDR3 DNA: TGCGCCAGCAGCCACCTCGACCGGGGAGGGCACGAGCAGTACTTC

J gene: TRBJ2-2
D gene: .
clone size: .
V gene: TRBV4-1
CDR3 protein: CASSPAGQNTGELFF
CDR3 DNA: TGCGCCAGCAGCCCGGCGGGACAGAACACCGGGGAGCTGTTTTTT

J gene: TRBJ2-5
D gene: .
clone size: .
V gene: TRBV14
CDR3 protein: CASSQGARMETQYF
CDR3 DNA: TGTGCCAGCAGCCAAGGAGCACGAATGGAGACCCAGTACTTC

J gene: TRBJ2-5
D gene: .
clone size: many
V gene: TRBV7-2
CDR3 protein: CASSLSGKSVTQYF
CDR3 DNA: TGTGCCAGCAGCTTAAGTGGGAAATCGGTGACCCAGTACTTC

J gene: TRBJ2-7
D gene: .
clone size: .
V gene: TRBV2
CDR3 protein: CASRDNYSYEQYF
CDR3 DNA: TGTGCCAGCAGAGATAACTACTCCTACGAGCAGTACTTC

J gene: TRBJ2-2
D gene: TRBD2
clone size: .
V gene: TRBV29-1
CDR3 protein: CSVELTSGRTGELFF
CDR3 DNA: TGCAGCGTTGAACTTACTAGCGGGCGAACCGGGGAGCTGTTTTTT

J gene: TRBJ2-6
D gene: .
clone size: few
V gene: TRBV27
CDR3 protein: CASSLMSTLSGANVLTF
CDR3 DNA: TGTGCCAGCAGTTTGATGTCAACGCTCTCTGGGGCCAACGTCCTGACTTTC

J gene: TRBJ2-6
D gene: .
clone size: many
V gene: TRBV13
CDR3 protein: CASSSRGSGANVLTF
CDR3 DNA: TGTGCCAGCAGTTCCCGGGGTTCTGGGGCCAACGTCCTGACTTTC

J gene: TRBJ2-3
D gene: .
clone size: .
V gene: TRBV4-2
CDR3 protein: CASSQEGSGTDTQYF
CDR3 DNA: TGTGCCAGCAGCCAAGAGGGTAGCGGCACAGATACGCAGTATTTT

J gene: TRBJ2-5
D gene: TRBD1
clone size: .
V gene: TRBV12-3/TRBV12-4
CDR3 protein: CASRLRGQQETQYF
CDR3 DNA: TGTGCCAGCAGACTCAGGGGGCAACAAGAGACCCAGTACTTC

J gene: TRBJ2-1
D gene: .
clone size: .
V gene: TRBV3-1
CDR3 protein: CASRTGGGNNEQFF
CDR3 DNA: TGTGCCAGCCGAACAGGGGGGGGGAATAATGAGCAGTTCTTC

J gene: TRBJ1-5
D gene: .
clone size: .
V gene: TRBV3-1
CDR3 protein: CASSQDPPTSNQPQHF
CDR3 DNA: TGTGCCAGCAGCCAGGATCCTCCCACGAGCAATCAGCCCCAGCATTTT

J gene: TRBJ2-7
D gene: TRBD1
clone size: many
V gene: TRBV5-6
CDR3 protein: CASSLDRGLGEQYF
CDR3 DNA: TGTGCCAGCAGCCTGGACAGGGGGCTCGGCGAGCAGTACTTC

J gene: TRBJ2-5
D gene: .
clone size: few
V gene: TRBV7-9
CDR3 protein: CASSPDGIQTQYF
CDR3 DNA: TGTGCCAGCAGCCCGGACGGTATACAGACCCAGTACTTC

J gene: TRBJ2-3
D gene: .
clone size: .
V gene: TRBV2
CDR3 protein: CANQGATGTDTQYF
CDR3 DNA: TGTGCCAACCAGGGCGCGACCGGCACAGATACGCAGTATTTT